What follows is one TCR beta chain and its context. The antigen is unknown. These data belong to a study of cytomegalovirus exposure and HLA in healthy donors. Study-level findings and limits: A later analysis linked a missense variant in DCLRE1C to the trimming of TCR beta V and J genes.

Trimming removed 5 bases from V and 4 bases from J; junction bases left unmatched: 8. The germline V gene encodes CDR1 SGHRS and CDR2 YFSETQ. CDR3 length: 15 amino acids. Use of 60 Vbeta and 13 Jbeta primers characterized the PCR. Profiling relied on immunoSEQ multiplex PCR, and the TCRdb table lists in-frame clones only, not all of them. Seen here are 100,000 to 150,000 clones, more than 65% observed once, and the top ten hold approximately 4%. The sequence derives from a man between 18 and 35 years old in good health and CMV-seropositive. The chain joins TRBV5-1 to TRBJ2-7, with 11 bases fitting TRBD2. Material for sequencing was PBMCs. Here the CDR3 reads CASSSTSGSSYEQYF. CDR3 nucleotide sequence: TGCGCCAGCAGTTCTACTAGCGGGAGTTCGTACGAGCAGTACTTC.